One and the same sample provided the 2 T cell receptor beta chains below, sequenced in a study of T cell responses to AZD1222 COVID-19 vaccine. TCRdb's table, derived via immunoSEQ multiplex PCR, lists solely in-frame clones and lacks some. Counted here are some 110,000 clones, approximately 87% occurring once; the ten biggest clones make up 2% to 3%. The sequencing here drew on peripheral blood, taken on day 0 of AZD1222 vaccination. These TCRs come from an adult in good health.

J is TRBJ1-2 and V is TRBV7-2; a possible D gene is TRBD1 (6 bases). CDR1 and CDR2 from the germline V gene are SGHTA and FQGNSA. Trimming left V 1 base short and J 6 bases short, with 9 bases between. This CDR3 is 13 amino acids long. CDR3 coding DNA: TGTGCCAGCAGCTTAGACAGGGTTCATGGCTACACCTTC. It encodes CASSLDRVHGYTF.

The CDR3 region is CASSPRRPDNEQFF. The CDR3 nucleotides are TGTGCCAGCAGCCCTCGGAGGCCTGACAATGAGCAGTTCTTC. This chain connects TRBV9 to TRBJ2-1, with D possibly being TRBD2 (5 bases). V lost 4 bases to trimming and J lost 5 bases, with 13 bases between them. The CDR3 is 14 residues long. The germline CDR1 and CDR2 sequences are SGDLS and YYNGEE.